This paragraph covers one T cell receptor beta chain sequence. The target antigen is unknown. Trimming took off 0 bases at V and 1 base at J, with 12 bases between the two ends. The CDR3 loop spans 16 amino acids. CDR1 and CDR2 (germline): MGHRA, YSYEKL. This specimen comes from a study of blood T cells in healthy people across ages. Study in general: Template switching captured about one barcoded beta molecule per two T cells. The study's findings and limits: The authors considered diversity estimates from one million T cells to be underestimates.

The study drew donors from healthy Caucasian individuals in Russia aged roughly 6 to 90. The authors ran a second PCR of about 6 to 12 cycles using a sample-barcoded 5' primer and a J-beta primer mix. Each cDNA molecule, via a template-switch adaptor with 12 random nucleotides, was tagged. TCRdb independently ran MiXCR on the 5' RACE reads; one entry per CDR3 protein. The sample includes 700,000 or so distinct CDR3 sequences, 35% to 50% of them seen just once. The clonotype was recovered from a man older than 75 in good health. The sequenced material came from blood. The chain uses TRBV4-1 and TRBJ2-5, with unresolved D. Written as DNA, the CDR3 is TGCGCCAGCAGCCAAGATCTATTGGGATTCCAAGAGACCCAGTACTTC. Its protein product is CASSQDLLGFQETQYF.